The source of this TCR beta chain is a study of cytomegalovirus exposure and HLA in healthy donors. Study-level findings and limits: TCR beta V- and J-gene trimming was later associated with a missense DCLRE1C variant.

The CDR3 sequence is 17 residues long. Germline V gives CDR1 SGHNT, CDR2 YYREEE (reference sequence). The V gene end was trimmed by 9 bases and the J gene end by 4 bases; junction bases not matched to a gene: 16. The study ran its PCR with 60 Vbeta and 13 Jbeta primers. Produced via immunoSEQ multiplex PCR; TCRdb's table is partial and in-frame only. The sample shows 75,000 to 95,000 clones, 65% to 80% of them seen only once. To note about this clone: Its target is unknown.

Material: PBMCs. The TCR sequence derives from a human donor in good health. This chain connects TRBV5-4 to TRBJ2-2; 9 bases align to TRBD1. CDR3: CAMTPGQGIRGTGELFF. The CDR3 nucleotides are TGTGCCATGACCCCGGGACAGGGAATCAGAGGCACCGGGGAGCTGTTTTTT.